The sample holds a few counts of the clone carrying this T cell receptor (beta chain). Antigen specificity is unknown. CDR3 length: 14 residues. Germline CDR1 is MNHNS and CDR2 is SASEGT. Trimming stripped 5 bases from V and 3 bases from J, with 14 bases between. TCRdb re-derived calls from the RT-PCR reads in MiXCR, one entry per CDR3 protein. Of roughly 170,000 distinct CDR3 sequences in the sample, around 9.2% were seen once. These data are taken from a study of response to subunit inactivated influenza vaccine. Points from the study as a whole: After each seasonal influenza vaccination, few new T cells are recruited, the authors suggested.

This material consisted of non-naive T cells sorted from PBMCs, taken on the day of vaccination. The chain uses TRBV6-1 and TRBJ2-7, with no clear D. The TCR sequence derives from a man over 45 who received an inactivated influenza vaccine. In DNA, the CDR3 is TGTGCCAGCAGTCTCGCCGGACGGATCTACGAGCAGTACTTC. This translates into CASSLAGRIYEQYF.